These 5 T cell receptor beta chains came from one sample sequenced in a study of OX40 agonist ivuxolimab in advanced cancers. The protocol was immunoSEQ multiplex PCR, while the TCRdb copy is restricted to in-frame clones and leaves out a portion. The sample holds roughly 50,000 clones; about 86% are singletons and the top ten take about 1%. The input for sequencing was CD4+ or CD8+ T cells sorted from blood, taken in a trial of the OX40 agonist ivuxolimab. All receptors derive from an adult with an advanced solid tumor such as melanoma, head and neck, liver or kidney cancer.

The V and J genes are TRBV27 and TRBJ1-2; a weak D match, TRBD1 (5 bases). With 5 bases removed from V and 8 bases from J, the gap between germline ends came to 15 bases. Germline V gives CDR1 MNHEY, CDR2 SMNVEV (reference sequence). The CDR3 is 13 amino acids. The CDR3 sequence: CASSPTTARGYTF. The CDR3 DNA reads as TGTGCCAGCAGTCCGACGACAGCTAGAGGCTACACCTTC.

The rearrangement uses TRBV7-6 and TRBJ1-1; TRBD1 matches at 10 bases. V shed 5 bases and J 4 bases; nucleotides not matched to a gene: 10. This CDR3 is 16 amino acids long. The V gene's germline CDR1 is SGHVS and CDR2 FNYEAQ. The DNA for the CDR3 is TGTGCCAGCAGCGCCCGGGACAGGGGAAAGGGCACTGAAGCTTTCTTT. Translated: CASSARDRGKGTEAFF.

This clone was found a few times. In DNA, the CDR3 is TGTGCCAGTAGTTGGTCGGGGGACCAAGAGACCCAGTACTTC. Protein: CASSWSGDQETQYF. V and J are TRBV19 and TRBJ2-5; the D gene is possibly TRBD2 (6 bases). Between the trimmed V and J ends, which lost 5 bases and 0 bases, there was a span of 10 bases. This CDR3 is built from 14 residues. Germline loops: CDR1 LNHDA, CDR2 SQIVND (reference sequence).

The gene calls are TRBV25-1 and TRBJ1-4, with no clear D. V lost 3 bases to trimming and J lost 8 bases, with 7 bases between them. This CDR3 comprises 12 residues. CDR1 is MGHDK and CDR2 is SYGVNS in the germline V gene. The CDR3 reads CASSDGREKLFF. Here the CDR3 DNA reads TGTGCCAGCAGTGACGGGCGGGAAAAACTGTTTTTT.

This chain uses TRBV5-1 with TRBJ1-4; D unresolved. Germline V lookup: CDR1 SGHRS, CDR2 YFSETQ. The CDR3 is 14 residues long. The ends were cut back, 0 bases at V and 5 bases at J, with 8 bases in the middle. The CDR3 region has the DNA TGCGCCAGCAGCTTGGACAGTGTGAATGAAAAACTGTTTTTT. Its protein product is CASSLDSVNEKLFF.